This T cell receptor beta chain is from a study of shared T cell receptors in the human thymus. Germline loops: CDR1 SGHRS, CDR2 YFSETQ. The CDR3 covers 15 residues. V trimming: 5 bases; J trimming: 5 bases; junction bases outside the gene matches: 9. The protocol was immunoSEQ multiplex PCR, while the TCRdb copy is restricted to in-frame clones and leaves out a portion. The table shows more than 550,000 clones, with around 85% occurring only once. This sample also belongs to another study, concerning human thymus T cells. That work states: Those donating were healthy Finnish infants in corrective surgery for congenital heart defects. Corrective heart surgery yielded resections, and these provided the thymus tissue. Apparent bias marked the V and J gene usage of thymic and blood repertoires.

The TCR was taken from a girl less than two years old with a congenital heart defect. The chain uses TRBV5-1 and TRBJ2-1, with 8 bases that match TRBD2. The specimen sequenced was thymocytes. The DNA for the CDR3 is TGCGCCAGCAGACTAGCGGTGAAACTGAACAATGAGCAGTTCTTC. It yields the protein CASRLAVKLNNEQFF.